This T cell receptor (beta chain) was sequenced in a study of blood T cell repertoires in COVID-19. Study-wide background: PBMCs, B-cell-depleted T cells, or T cells provided the cDNA or gDNA that made up the material.

CDR1 is SGHNT and CDR2 is YYREEE in the germline V gene (reference sequence). CDR3 length: 15 residues. Trimming at V came to 4 bases and at J to 4 bases, leaving 8 bases not matched to a gene. Here immunoSEQ multiplex PCR was the method, and the copy in TCRdb shows in-frame clones only, minus some. Among about 200,000 clones, approximately 90% were seen once, and the ten largest hold approximately 0.77%. Sequenced input: peripheral blood. The sequence was obtained from a man in his sixties with COVID-19, enrolled during active disease. The chain uses TRBV5-4 and TRBJ1-2; 9 bases map to TRBD1. CDR3 residues: CASSPDRGGGYGYTF. The CDR3 nucleotides read TGTGCCAGCAGCCCGGACAGGGGAGGAGGCTATGGCTACACCTTC.